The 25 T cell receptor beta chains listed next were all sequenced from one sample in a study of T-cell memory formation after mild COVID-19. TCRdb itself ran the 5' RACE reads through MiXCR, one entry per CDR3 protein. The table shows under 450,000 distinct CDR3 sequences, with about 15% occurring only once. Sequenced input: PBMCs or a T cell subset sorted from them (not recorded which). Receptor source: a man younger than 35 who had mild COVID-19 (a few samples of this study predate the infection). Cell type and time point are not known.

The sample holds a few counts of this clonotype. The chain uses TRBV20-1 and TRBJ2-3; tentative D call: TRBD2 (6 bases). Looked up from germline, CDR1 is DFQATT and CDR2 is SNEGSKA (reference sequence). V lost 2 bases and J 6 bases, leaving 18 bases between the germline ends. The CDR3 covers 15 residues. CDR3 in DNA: TGCAGTGCTAGACGGGACGGGGGATTAGTGGATACGCAGTATTTT. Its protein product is CSARRDGGLVDTQYF.

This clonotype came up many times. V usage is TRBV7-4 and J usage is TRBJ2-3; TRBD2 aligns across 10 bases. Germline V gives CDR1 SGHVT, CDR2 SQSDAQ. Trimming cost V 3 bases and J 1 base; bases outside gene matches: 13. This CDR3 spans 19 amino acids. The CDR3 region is CASSFPGLAAKACTDTQYF. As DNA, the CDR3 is TGTGCCAGCAGCTTTCCCGGACTAGCGGCAAAAGCATGCACAGATACGCAGTATTTT.

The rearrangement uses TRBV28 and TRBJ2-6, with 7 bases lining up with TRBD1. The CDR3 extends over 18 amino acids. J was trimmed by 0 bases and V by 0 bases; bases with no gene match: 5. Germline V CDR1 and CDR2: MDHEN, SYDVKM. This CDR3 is CASSLWGQKNSGANVLTF. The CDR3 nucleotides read TGTGCCAGCAGTTTATGGGGACAGAAGAACTCTGGGGCCAACGTCCTGACTTTC.

CDR3 amino acids: CASSAGQSAHYGYTF. The CDR3 DNA reads TGCGCCAGCAGCGCGGGACAGTCTGCTCATTATGGCTACACCTTC. The J gene is TRBJ1-2, the V gene TRBV5-1, with 7 bases matching TRBD1. The germline gives CDR1 SGHRS, CDR2 YFSETQ. J was trimmed by 5 bases and V by 4 bases; bases with no gene match: 11. The length of the CDR3 is 15 residues.

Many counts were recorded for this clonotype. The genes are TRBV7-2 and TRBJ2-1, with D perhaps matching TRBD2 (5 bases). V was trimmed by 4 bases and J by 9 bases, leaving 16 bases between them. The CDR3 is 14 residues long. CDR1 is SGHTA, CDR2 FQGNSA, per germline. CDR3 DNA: TGTGCCAGCAGCTCCCGGACGGGGTATGGTGAGCAGTTCTTC. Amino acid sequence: CASSSRTGYGEQFF.

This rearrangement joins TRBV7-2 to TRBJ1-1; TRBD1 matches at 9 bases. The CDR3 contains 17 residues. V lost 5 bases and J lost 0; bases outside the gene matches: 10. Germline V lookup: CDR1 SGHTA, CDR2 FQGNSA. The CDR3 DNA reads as TGTGCCAGCAGCAACCGTCCCGGGACAGGGATGAACACTGAAGCTTTCTTT. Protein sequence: CASSNRPGTGMNTEAFF.

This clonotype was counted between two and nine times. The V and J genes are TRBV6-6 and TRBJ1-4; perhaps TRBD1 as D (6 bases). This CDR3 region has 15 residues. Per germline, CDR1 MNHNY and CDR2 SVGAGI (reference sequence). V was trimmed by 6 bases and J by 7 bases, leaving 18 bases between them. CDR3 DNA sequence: TGTGCCAGCAGACCCCTGGGACAACCCGTTGAAAAACTGTTTTTT. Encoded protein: CASRPLGQPVEKLFF.

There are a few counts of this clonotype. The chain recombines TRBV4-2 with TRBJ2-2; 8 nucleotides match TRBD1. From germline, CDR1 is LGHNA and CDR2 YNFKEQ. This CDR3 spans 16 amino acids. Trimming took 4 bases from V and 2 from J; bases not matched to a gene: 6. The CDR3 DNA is TGTGCCAGCAGCCCCCAACAGGGGGGAAACACCGGGGAGCTGTTTTTT. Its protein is CASSPQQGGNTGELFF.

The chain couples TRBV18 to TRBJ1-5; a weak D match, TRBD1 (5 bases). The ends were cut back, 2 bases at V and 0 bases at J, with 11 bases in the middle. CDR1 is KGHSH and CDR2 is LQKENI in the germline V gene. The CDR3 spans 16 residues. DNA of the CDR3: TGTGCCAGCTCACCAGTCTGGGGGGATAGCAATCAGCCCCAGCATTTT. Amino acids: CASSPVWGDSNQPQHF.

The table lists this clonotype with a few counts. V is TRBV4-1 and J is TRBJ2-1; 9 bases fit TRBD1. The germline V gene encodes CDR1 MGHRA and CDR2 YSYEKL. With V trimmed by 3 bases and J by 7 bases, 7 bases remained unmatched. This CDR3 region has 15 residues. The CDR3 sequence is CASSQSGTGLNEQFF. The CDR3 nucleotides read TGCGCCAGCAGCCAGTCCGGGACAGGGTTAAATGAGCAGTTCTTC.

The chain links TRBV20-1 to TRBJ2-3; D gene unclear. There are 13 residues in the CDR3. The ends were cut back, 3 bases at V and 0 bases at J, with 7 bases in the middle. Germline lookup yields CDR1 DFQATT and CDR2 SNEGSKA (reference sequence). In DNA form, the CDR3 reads TGCAGTGCTAGTACTGCTAGCACAGATACGCAGTATTTT. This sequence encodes CSASTASTDTQYF.

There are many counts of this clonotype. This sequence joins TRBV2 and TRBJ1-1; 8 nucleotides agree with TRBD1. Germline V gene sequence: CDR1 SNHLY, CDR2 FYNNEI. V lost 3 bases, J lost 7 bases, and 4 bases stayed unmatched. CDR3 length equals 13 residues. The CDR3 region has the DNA TGTGCCAGCAGTGAGACAGACAGGGGTGAAGCTTTCTTT. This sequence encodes CASSETDRGEAFF.

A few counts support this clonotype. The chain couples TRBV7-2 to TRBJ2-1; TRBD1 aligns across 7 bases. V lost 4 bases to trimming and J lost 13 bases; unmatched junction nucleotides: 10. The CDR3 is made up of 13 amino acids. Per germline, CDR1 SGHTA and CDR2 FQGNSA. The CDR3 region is CASSSDRSGHQFF. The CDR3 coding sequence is TGTGCCAGCAGCTCGGACAGGTCCGGTCATCAGTTCTTC.

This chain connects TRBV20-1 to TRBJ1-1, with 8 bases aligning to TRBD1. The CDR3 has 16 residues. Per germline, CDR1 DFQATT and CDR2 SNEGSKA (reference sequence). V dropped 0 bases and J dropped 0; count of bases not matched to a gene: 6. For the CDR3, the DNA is TGCAGTGCTAGAGACTCTGACAGGGGCTTGAACACTGAAGCTTTCTTT. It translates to CSARDSDRGLNTEAFF.

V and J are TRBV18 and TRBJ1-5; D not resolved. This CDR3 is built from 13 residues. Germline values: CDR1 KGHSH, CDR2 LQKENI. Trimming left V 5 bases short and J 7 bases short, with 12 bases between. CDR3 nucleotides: TGTGCCAGCTCAAAGGCCAGTAACCAGCCCCAGCATTTT. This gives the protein CASSKASNQPQHF.

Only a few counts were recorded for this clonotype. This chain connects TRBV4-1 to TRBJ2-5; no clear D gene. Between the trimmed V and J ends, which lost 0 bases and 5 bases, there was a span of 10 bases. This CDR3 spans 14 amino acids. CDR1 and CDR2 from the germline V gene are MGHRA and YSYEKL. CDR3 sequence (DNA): TGCGCCAGCAGCCAAGATACCCCGCGTGAGACCCAGTACTTC. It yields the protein CASSQDTPRETQYF.

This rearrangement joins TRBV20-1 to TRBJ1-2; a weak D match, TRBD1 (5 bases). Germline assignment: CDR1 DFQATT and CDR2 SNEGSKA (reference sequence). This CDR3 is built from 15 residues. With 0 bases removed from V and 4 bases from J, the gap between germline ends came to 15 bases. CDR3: CSARDQGRERYGYTF. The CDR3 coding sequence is TGCAGTGCTAGAGATCAGGGCAGGGAGCGCTATGGCTACACCTTC.

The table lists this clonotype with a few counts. The CDR3 DNA reads TGTGCCAGTAGTTTCACTAGAGTCCCCGATACGCAGTATTTT. It is translated as CASSFTRVPDTQYF. The rearrangement joins TRBV19 to TRBJ2-3; D is possibly TRBD2 (5 bases). CDR1 and CDR2 (germline): LNHDA, SQIVND (reference sequence). V gave up 5 bases and J gave up 6 bases, with 15 bases separating them. The CDR3 runs to 14 residues.

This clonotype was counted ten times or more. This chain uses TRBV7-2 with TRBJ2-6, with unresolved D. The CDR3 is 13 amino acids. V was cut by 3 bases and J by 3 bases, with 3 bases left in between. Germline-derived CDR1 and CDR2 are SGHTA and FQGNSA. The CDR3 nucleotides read TGTGCCAGCAGCTTCTTTGGGGCCAACGTCCTGACTTTC. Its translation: CASSFFGANVLTF.

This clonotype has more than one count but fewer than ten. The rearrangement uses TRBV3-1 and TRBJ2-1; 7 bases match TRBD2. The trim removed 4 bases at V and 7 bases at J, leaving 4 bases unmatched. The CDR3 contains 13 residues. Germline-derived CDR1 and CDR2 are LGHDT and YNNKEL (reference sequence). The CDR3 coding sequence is TGTGCCAGCAGCCGCGGACTAGGGAATGAGCAGTTCTTC. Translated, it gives CASSRGLGNEQFF.

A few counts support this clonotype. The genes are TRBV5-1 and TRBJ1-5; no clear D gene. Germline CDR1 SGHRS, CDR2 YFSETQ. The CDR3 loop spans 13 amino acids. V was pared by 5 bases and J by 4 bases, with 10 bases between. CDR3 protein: CASSYQPNQPQHF. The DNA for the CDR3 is TGCGCCAGCAGTTATCAGCCTAATCAGCCCCAGCATTTT.

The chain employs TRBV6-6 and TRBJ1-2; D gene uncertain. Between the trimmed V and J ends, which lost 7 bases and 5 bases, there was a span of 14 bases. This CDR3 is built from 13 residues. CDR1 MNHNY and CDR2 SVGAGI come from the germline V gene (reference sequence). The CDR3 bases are TGTGCCAGCAACCCGGGCCAGGAATATGGCTACACCTTC. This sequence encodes CASNPGQEYGYTF.

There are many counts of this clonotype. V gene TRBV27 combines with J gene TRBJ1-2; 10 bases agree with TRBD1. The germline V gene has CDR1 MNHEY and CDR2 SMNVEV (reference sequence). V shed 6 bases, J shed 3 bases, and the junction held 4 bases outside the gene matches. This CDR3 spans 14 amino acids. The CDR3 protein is CASRGQGRYYGYTF. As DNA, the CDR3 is TGTGCCAGCAGGGGACAGGGGCGCTACTATGGCTACACCTTC.

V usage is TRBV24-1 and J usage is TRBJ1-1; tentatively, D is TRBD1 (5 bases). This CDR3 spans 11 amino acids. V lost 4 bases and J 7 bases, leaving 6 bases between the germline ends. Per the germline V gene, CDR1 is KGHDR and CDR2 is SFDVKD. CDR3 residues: CATSEGREAFF. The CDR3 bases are TGTGCCACCAGTGAGGGACGTGAAGCTTTCTTT.

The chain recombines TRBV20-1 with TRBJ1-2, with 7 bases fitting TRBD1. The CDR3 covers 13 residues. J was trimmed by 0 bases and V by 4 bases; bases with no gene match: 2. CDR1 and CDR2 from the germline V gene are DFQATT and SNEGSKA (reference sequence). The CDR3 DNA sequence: TGCAGTGCTATAGGGGGCACTAACTATGGCTACACCTTC. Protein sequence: CSAIGGTNYGYTF.